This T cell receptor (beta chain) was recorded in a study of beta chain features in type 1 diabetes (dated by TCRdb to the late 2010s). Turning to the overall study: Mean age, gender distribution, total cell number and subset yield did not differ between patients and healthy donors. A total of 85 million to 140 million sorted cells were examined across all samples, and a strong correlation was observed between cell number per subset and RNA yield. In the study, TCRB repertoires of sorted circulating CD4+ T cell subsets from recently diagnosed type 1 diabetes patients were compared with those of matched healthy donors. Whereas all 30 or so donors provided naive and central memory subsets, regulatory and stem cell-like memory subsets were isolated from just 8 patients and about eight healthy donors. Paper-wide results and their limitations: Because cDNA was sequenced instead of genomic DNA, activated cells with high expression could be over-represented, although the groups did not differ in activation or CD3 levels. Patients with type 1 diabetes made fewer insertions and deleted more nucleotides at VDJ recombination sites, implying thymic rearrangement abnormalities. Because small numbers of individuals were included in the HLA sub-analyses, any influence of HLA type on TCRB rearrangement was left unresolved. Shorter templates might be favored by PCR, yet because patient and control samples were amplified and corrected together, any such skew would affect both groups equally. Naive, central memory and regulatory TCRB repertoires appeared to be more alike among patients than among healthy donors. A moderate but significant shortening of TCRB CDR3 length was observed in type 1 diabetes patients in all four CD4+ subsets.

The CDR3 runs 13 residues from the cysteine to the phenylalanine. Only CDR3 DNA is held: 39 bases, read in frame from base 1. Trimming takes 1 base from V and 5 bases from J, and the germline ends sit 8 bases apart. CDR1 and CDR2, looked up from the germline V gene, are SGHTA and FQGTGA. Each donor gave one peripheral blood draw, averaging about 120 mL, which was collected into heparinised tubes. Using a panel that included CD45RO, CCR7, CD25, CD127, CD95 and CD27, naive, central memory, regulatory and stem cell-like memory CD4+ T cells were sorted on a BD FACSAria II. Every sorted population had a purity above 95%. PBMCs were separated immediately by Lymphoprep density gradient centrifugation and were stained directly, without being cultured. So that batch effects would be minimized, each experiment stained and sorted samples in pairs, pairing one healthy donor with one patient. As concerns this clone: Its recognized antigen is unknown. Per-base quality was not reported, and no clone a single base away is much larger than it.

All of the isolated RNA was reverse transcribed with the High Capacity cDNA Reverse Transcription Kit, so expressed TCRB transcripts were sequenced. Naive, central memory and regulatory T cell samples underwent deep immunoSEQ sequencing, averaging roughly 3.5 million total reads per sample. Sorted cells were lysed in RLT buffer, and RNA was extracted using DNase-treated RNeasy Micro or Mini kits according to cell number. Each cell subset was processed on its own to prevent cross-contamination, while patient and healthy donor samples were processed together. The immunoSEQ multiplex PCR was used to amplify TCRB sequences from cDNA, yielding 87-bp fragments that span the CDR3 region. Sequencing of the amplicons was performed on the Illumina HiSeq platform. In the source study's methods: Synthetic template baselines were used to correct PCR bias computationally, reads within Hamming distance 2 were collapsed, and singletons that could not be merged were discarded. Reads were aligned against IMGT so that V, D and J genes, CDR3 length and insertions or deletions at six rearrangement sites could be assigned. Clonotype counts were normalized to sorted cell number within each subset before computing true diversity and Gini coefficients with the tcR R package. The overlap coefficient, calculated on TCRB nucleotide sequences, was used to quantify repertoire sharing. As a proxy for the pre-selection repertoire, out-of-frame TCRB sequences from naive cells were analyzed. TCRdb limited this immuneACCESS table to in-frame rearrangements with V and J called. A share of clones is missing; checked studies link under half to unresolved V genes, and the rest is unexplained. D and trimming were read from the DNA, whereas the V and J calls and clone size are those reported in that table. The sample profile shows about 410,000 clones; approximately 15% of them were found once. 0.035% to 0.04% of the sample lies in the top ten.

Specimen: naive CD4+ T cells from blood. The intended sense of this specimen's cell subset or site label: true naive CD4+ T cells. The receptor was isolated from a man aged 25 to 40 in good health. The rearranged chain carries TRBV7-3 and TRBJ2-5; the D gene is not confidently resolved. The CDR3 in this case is CASSLNGRETQYF. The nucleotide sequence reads TGTGCCAGCAGCTTAAACGGGCGGGAGACCCAGTACTTC.